What follows are 11 T cell receptor beta chains derived from one specimen sequenced in a study of CD8+ T cells in alopecia areata. Investigators isolated RNA and reverse transcribed it into cDNA to act as the sequencing template. Profiling relied on immunoSEQ multiplex PCR, and the TCRdb table lists in-frame clones only, not all of them. This sample shows over 250,000 clones and no singletons; roughly 1.2% rests with the ten largest. Cutaneous lymph nodes were pooled and cells sorted by CD4, CD8alpha, NKG2D, NKG2ACE and more. The specimen was CD4+ T cells sorted from a lymph node. Receptors originate from a C3H/HeJ mouse with alopecia areata. The mice in this strain carry MHC haplotype H2-k.

This clone was detected a few times. The listed genes are named as in mouse. The read gets to within 4 residues of the CDR3 end, and the germline J gene fills in the rest. The chain recombines TRBV13-2 with TRBJ2-7; TRBD1 matches at 9 bases. The germline V gene has CDR1 NNHNN and CDR2 SYGAGS (reference sequence). The trim removed 0 bases at V and 3 bases at J, leaving 4 bases unmatched. The CDR3 is 15 residues long. The CDR3 loop is CASGDAWTGDYEQYF. CDR3 bases read: TGTGCCAGCGGTGATGCTTGGACAGGGGACTAT.

Concerning this clone itself: The gene names given are mouse names. The read falls 4 residues short of the CDR3 end, and the missing part is taken from the germline J gene. The V call is TRBV5, the J call TRBJ1-2, with TRBD1 as a possible D gene (6 bases). The CDR3 runs 15 residues. Germline V gives CDR1 LGHNA, CDR2 YNLKQL (reference sequence). V gave up 0 bases and J gave up 2 bases, with 10 bases separating them. CDR3 DNA (partial): TGTGCCAGCAGCCAAGAAGCAACAGGGAACTCC. Encoded protein: CASSQEATGNS. The whole CDR3 protein reads CASSQEATGNSDYTF.

In this sample, this clone turned up a few times. Gene names are the mouse ones. The read falls 4 residues short of the CDR3 end, and the missing part is taken from the germline J gene. The chain links TRBV1 to TRBJ2-2; TRBD1 aligns across 8 bases. The germline CDR1 and CDR2 sequences are NSQYPW and LRSPGD (reference sequence). Trimming took 3 bases from V and 3 from J; bases not matched to a gene: 3. This CDR3 has 15 residues. The CDR3 here is CTCSAQTGDTGQLYF. The covered CDR3 bases are TGCACCTGCAGTGCGCAGACAGGGGACACCGGG.

In regard to this clone: Gene names are the mouse ones. The read ends 3 residues early relative to the CDR3; the germline J gene fills the gap. At the DNA level, this CDR3 is encoded by other sequences in the same sample as well. This chain joins TRBV31 and TRBJ1-6, with D unclear. TRBJ1-6 is sorted into the ORF group, with uncertain function. V was pared by 0 bases and J by 7 bases, with 4 bases between. In germline, CDR1 is GKSSPN, CDR2 SITVG. The CDR3 consists of 12 residues. The CDR3 spells CAWSLGNSPLYF. Partial CDR3 DNA: TGTGCCTGGAGTCTTGGGAATTCGCCC.

In its sample, this clone was seen a few times. Mouse gene names and germline throughout. The missing CDR3 end, 4 residues past where the read stops, is filled in from the germline J gene. The V and J genes are TRBV19 and TRBJ2-3; weak D call: TRBD2 (7 bases). This CDR3 is built from 16 residues. Germline assignment: CDR1 FNHDT and CDR2 SITEND (reference sequence). Trimming took 4 bases from V and 1 from J, leaving 16 bases between them. The part of the CDR3 DNA that was read is TGTGCCAGCAGTCCCCTAGGGGGGGGTGGTGCAGAA. Amino acid sequence: CASSPLGGGGAE. The CDR3 as a whole reads CASSPLGGGGAETLYF.

In its sample, this clone was seen a few times. Mouse germline and gene names are used. The read finishes 4 residues shy of the CDR3 end, and the germline J gene is used to complete it. The rearrangement uses TRBV13-2 and TRBJ2-7; 9 nucleotides match TRBD2. The CDR3 has 15 amino acids. Germline values: CDR1 NNHNN, CDR2 SYGAGS (reference sequence). Incomplete CDR3 DNA: TGTGCCAGCGGTGAACAAGGGACTGGGAGATAT. Protein product: CASGEQGTGRY. The complete CDR3 sequence is CASGEQGTGRYEQYF.

A note on this clone: Germline and genes here are mouse. The sequenced fragment ends 4 residues before the CDR3 boundary, so the rest is inferred from the germline J gene. The chain couples TRBV1 to TRBJ2-4; TRBD1 might be the D (6 bases). The CDR3 sequence is 14 residues long. The germline gives CDR1 NSQYPW, CDR2 LRSPGD (reference sequence). The CDR3 region is CTCSAPGQKNTLYF. The part of the CDR3 DNA that was read is TGCACCTGCAGTGCGCCGGGACAAAAAAAC.

This clone showed up just a few times. All gene names here are mouse names. Read coverage stops 4 residues before the CDR3 terminus; the germline J gene supplies the remainder. The chain joins TRBV31 to TRBJ2-1; 9 nucleotides line up with TRBD2. After removal of 1 base from V and 1 base from J, the junction contained 2 bases not matched to a gene. CDR1 is GKSSPN and CDR2 is SITVG in the germline V gene. The CDR3 has 15 residues. The sequenced CDR3 bases are TGTGCCTGGAGTCCCTGGGGGGGAAACTATGCT. It specifies CAWSPWGGNYA. The complete CDR3 protein is CAWSPWGGNYAEQFF.

Comment on this clone: Mouse gene names apply. Partial CDR3 DNA: TGTGCCAGCAGCCAAGAGGCCAGGGGTGCAGAA. Translation: CASSQEARGAE. The whole CDR3 reads CASSQEARGAETLYF. The rearrangement links TRBV5 to TRBJ2-3; possibly TRBD1 for D (5 bases). The sequenced fragment ends 4 residues before the CDR3 boundary, so the rest is inferred from the germline J gene. Germline values: CDR1 LGHNA, CDR2 YNLKQL (reference sequence). V lost 0 bases, J lost 1 base, and 8 bases lay in between. This CDR3 has 15 residues.

This clone was detected only a few times. The genes and germline here are from mouse. The read terminates 4 residues ahead of where the CDR3 ends, so the germline J gene completes it. The gene calls are TRBV1 and TRBJ2-7, with 8 bases aligning to TRBD1. Germline V gene data show CDR1 as NSQYPW and CDR2 as LRSPGD (reference sequence). The CDR3 is 14 amino acids. Partial CDR3 DNA: TGCACCTGCAGTGCGACAGGGGAGGGATAT. Its protein is CTCSATGEGY. The entire CDR3 reads CTCSATGEGYEQYF.

This clone was counted a few times. All gene names here are mouse names. The CDR3 is cut off 3 residues early in the read; its end comes from the germline J gene. V usage is TRBV31 and J usage is TRBJ1-6; TRBD1 agrees at 11 bases. TRBJ1-6 is identified as an open reading frame with a role that is uncertain. CDR1 and CDR2 (germline): GKSSPN, SITVG. Trimming removed 6 bases from V and 4 bases from J; junction bases left unmatched: 5. The CDR3 has 15 amino acids. The CDR3 reads CACSGDRGYNSPLYF. CDR3 DNA (partial): TGTGCCTGTAGTGGGGACAGGGGGTATAATTCGCCC.